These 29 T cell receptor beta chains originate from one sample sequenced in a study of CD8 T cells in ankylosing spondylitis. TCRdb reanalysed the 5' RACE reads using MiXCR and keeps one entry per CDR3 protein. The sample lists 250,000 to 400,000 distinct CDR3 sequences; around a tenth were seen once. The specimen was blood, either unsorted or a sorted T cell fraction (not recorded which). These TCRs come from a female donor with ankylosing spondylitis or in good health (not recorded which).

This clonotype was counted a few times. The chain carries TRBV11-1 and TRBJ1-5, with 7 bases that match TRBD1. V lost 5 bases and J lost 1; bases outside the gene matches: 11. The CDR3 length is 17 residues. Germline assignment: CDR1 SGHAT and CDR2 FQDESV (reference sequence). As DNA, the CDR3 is TGTGCCAGCAGCCGAGATATGGGACAGAGAAGCAATCAGCCCCAGCATTTT. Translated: CASSRDMGQRSNQPQHF.

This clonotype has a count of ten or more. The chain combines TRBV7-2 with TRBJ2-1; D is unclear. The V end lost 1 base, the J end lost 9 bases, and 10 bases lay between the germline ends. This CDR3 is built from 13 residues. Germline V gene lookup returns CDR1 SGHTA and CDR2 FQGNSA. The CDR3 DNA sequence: TGTGCCAGCAGCTTAGAGGCCACGGGTGAGCAGTTCTTC. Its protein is CASSLEATGEQFF. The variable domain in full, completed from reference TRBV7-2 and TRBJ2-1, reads GAGVSQSPSNKVTEKGKDVELRCDPISGHTALYWYRQSLGQGLEFLIYFQGNSAPDKSGLPSDRFSAERTGGSVSTLTIQRTQQEDSAVYLCASSLEATGEQFFGPGTRLTVL.

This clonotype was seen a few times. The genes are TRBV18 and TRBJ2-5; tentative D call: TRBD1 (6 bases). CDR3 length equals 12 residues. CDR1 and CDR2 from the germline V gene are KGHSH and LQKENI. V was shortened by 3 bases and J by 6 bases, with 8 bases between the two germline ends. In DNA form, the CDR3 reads TGTGCCAGCTCACCCCAGGGGAAGACCCAGTACTTC. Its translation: CASSPQGKTQYF. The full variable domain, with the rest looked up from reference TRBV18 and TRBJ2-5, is NAGVMQNPRHLVRRRGQEARLRCSPMKGHSHVYWYRQLPEEGLKFMVYLQKENIIDESGMPKERFSAEFPKEGPSILRIQQVVRGDSAAYFCASSPQGKTQYFGPGTRLLVL.

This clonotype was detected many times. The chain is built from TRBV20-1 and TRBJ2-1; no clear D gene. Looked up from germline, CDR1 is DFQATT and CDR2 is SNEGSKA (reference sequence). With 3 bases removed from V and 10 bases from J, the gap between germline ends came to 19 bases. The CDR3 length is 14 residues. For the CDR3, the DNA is TGCAGTGCTAGTCTGAGGCACCAGGTTCGAGAGCAGTTCTTC. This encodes CSASLRHQVREQFF.

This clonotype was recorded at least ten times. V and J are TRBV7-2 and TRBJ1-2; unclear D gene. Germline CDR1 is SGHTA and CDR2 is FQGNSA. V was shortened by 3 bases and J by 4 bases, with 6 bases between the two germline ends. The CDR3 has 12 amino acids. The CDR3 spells CASSFDLYGYTF. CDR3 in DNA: TGTGCCAGCAGCTTTGACCTCTATGGCTACACCTTC. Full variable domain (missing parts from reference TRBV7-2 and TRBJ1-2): GAGVSQSPSNKVTEKGKDVELRCDPISGHTALYWYRQSLGQGLEFLIYFQGNSAPDKSGLPSDRFSAERTGGSVSTLTIQRTQQEDSAVYLCASSFDLYGYTFGSGTRLTVV.

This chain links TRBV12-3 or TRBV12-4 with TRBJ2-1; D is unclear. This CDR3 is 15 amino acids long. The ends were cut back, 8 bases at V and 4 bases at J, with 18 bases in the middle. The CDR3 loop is CASRMRQEPYNEQFF. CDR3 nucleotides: TGTGCCAGCCGAATGAGGCAGGAACCTTACAATGAGCAGTTCTTC.

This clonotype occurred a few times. The CDR3 bases are TGTGCCAGCAGCCAAGGGACTAGCGCATACAATGAGCAGTTCTTC. It yields the protein CASSQGTSAYNEQFF. The V call is TRBV4-2, the J call TRBJ2-1; 9 nucleotides align to TRBD2. Germline assignment: CDR1 LGHNA and CDR2 YNFKEQ. After removal of 1 base from V and 4 bases from J, the junction contained 2 bases not matched to a gene. This CDR3 has 15 amino acids.

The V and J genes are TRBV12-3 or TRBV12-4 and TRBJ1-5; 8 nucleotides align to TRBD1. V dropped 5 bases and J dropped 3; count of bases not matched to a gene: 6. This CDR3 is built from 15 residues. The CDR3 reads CASSPYRGINQPQHF. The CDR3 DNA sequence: TGTGCCAGCAGTCCCTACAGGGGGATCAATCAGCCCCAGCATTTT.

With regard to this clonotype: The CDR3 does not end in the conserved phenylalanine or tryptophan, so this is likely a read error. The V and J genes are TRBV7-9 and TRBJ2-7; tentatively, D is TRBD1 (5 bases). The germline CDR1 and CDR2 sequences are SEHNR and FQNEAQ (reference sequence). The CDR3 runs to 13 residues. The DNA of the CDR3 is TGTGCCGGCAGCTTAGGGGCCTCCTACGAGCAGTACTTA. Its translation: CAGSLGASYEQYL.

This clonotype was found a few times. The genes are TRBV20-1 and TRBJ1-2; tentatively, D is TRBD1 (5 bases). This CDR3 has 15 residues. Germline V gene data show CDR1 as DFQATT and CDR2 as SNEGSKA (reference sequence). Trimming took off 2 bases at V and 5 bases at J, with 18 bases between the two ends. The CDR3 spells CSARRGDGGRYGYTF. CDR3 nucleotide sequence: TGCAGTGCTAGAAGGGGAGACGGGGGGAGATATGGCTACACCTTC.

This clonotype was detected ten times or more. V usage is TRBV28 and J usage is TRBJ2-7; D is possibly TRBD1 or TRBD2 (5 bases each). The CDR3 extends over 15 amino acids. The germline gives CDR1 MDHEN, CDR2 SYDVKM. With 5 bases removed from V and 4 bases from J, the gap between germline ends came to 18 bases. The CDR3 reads CASSQTAGTNYEQYF. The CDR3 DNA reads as TGTGCCAGCAGTCAGACCGCCGGGACGAATTACGAGCAGTACTTC.

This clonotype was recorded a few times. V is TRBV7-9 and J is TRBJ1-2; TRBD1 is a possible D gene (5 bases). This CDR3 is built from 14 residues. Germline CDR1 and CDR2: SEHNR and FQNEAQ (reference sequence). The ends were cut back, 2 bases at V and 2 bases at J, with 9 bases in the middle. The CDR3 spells CASSLRQRNYGYTF. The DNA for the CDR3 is TGTGCCAGCAGCTTAAGACAGAGGAACTATGGCTACACCTTC. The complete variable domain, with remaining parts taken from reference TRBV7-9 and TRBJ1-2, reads DTGVSQNPRHKITKRGQNVTFRCDPISEHNRLYWYRQTLGQGPEFLTYFQNEAQLEKSRLLSDRFSAERPKGSFSTLEIQRTEQGDSAMYLCASSLRQRNYGYTFGSGTRLTVV.

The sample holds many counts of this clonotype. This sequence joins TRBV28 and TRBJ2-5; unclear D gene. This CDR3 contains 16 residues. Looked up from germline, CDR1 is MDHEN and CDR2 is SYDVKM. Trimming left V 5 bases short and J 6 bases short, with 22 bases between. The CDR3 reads CASSPPRLGIFKTQYF. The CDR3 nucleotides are TGTGCCAGCAGTCCCCCTCGCCTGGGGATTTTCAAGACCCAGTACTTC.

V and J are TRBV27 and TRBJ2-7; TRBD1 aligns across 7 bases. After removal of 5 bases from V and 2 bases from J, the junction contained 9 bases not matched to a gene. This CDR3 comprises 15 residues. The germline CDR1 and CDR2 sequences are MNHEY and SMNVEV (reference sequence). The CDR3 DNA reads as TGTGCCAGCAGTGGTATTAGGGGGCCCACCTACGAGCAGTACTTC. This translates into CASSGIRGPTYEQYF.

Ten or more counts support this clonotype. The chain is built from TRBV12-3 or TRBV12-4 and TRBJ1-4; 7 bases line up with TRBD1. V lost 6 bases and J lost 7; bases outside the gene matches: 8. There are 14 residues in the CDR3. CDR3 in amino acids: CASSTGASGEKLFF. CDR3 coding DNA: TGTGCCAGCAGCACAGGGGCGTCTGGTGAAAAACTGTTTTTT.

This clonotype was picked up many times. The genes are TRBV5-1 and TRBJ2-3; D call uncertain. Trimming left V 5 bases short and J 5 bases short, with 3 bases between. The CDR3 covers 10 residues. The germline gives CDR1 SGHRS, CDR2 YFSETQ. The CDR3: CASRGDTQYF. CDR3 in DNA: TGCGCCAGCAGAGGAGATACGCAGTATTTT.

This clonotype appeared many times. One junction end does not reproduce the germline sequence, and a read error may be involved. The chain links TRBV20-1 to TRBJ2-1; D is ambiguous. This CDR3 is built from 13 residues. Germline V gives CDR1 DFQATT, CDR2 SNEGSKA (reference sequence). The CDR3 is CSARDDSVNEQFF. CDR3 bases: TGCAGTGCCAGAGATGACTCTGTCAATGAGCAGTTCTTC.

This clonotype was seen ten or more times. CDR3 nucleotides: TGCGCCAGCAGCTTGGATACAGGGGGCAGCTATGGCTACACCTTC. Encoded protein: CASSLDTGGSYGYTF. The J gene is TRBJ1-2, the V gene TRBV5-1, with TRBD1 matching over 9 bases. This CDR3 spans 15 amino acids. V shed 0 bases and J 4 bases; nucleotides not matched to a gene: 4. CDR1 SGHRS and CDR2 YFSETQ come from the germline V gene.

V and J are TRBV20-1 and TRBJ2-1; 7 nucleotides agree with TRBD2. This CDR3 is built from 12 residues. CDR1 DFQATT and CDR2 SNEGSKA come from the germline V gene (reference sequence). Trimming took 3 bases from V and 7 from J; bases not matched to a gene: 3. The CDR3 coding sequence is TGCAGTGCTAGCGCCGGGAGGAATGAGCAGTTCTTC. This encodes CSASAGRNEQFF.

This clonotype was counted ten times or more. The CDR3 loop reads CSARGTSGAGEQFF. The CDR3 coding sequence is TGCAGTGCGAGGGGGACTAGCGGGGCGGGGGAGCAGTTCTTC. The V and J genes are TRBV20-1 and TRBJ2-1; TRBD2 agrees at 13 bases. This CDR3 has 14 amino acids. Germline V gene sequence: CDR1 DFQATT, CDR2 SNEGSKA (reference sequence). The trim removed 6 bases at V and 10 bases at J, leaving 9 bases unmatched.

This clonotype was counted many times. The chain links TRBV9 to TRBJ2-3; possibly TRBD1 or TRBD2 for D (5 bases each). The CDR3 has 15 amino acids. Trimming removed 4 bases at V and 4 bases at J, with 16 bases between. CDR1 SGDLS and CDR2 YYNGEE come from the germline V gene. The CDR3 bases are TGTGCCAGCAGCTTCCATCAGGGAGTGGCAGATACGCAGTATTTT. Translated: CASSFHQGVADTQYF. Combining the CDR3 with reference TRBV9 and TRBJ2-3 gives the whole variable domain DSGVTQTPKHLITATGQRVTLRCSPRSGDLSVYWYQQSLDQGLQFLIQYYNGEERAKGNILERFSAQQFPDLHSELNLSSLELGDSALYFCASSFHQGVADTQYFGPGTRLTVL.

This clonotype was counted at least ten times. For the CDR3, the DNA is TGTGCCAGCGAGCTCCGACAGGGGTCCACTGAAGCTTTCTTT. This sequence encodes CASELRQGSTEAFF. The chain carries TRBV6-1 and TRBJ1-1, with TRBD1 matching 8 bases. Germline-derived CDR1 and CDR2 are MNHNS and SASEGT. CDR3 length: 14 residues. V gave up 8 bases and J gave up 4 bases; unmatched junction bases: 9.

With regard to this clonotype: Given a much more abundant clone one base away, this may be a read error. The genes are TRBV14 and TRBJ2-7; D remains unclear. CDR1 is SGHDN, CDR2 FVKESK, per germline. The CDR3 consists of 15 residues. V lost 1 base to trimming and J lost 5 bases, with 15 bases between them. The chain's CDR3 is CASSQVLRISHEQYF. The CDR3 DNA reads TGTGCCAGCAGCCAAGTTCTGAGAATTTCTCACGAGCAGTACTTC.

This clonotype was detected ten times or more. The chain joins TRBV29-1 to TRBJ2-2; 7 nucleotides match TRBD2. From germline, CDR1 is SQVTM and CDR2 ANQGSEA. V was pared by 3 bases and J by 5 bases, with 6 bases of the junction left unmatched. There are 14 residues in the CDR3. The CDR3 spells CSVDLGGETGELFF. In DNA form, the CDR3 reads TGCAGCGTTGATCTTGGGGGGGAAACCGGGGAGCTGTTTTTT.

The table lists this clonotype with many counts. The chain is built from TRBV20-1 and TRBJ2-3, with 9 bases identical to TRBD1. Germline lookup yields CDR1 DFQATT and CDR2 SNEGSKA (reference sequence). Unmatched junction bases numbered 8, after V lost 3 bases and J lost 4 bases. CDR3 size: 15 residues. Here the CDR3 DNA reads TGCAGTGCTAGTGAACCGGGACAGGGTCCAGATACGCAGTATTTT. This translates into CSASEPGQGPDTQYF.

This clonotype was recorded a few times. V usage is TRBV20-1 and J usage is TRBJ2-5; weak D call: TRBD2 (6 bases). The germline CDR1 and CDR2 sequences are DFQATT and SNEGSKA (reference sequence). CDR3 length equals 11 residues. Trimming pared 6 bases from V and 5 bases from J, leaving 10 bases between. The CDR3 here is CSAGGDETQYF. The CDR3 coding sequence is TGCAGTGCCGGGGGTGACGAGACCCAGTACTTC.

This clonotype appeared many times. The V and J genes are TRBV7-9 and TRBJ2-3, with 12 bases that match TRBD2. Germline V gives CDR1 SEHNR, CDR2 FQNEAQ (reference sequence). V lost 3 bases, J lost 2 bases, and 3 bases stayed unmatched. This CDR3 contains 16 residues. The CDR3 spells CASSFRTSGITDTQYF. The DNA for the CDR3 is TGTGCCAGCAGCTTTCGGACTAGCGGGATCACAGATACGCAGTATTTT.

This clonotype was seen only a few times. The CDR3 is CASSLVLATLRQFF. The DNA of the CDR3 is TGTGCCAGCAGCTTAGTACTAGCAACCTTGAGGCAGTTCTTC. This chain joins TRBV7-8 and TRBJ2-1; perhaps TRBD2 as D (6 bases). The germline V and J ends were trimmed by 1 base and 12 bases, with 16 bases remaining between them. This CDR3 region has 14 residues. CDR1 is SGHVS and CDR2 is FQNEAQ in the germline V gene.

The CDR3 coding sequence is TGTGCCAGCAGCCCAGGGGTCGATGAGCAGTTCTTC. This codes for CASSPGVDEQFF. This chain uses TRBV12-3 or TRBV12-4 with TRBJ2-1, with D perhaps matching TRBD1 (6 bases). Deletions cut 6 bases from V and 8 bases from J, with 11 bases between. The length of the CDR3 is 12 residues.